These T cell receptor beta chains were read from a single sample in a study of shared clonotypes between healthy human individuals. Method: immunoSEQ multiplex PCR; TCRdb's copy keeps in-frame clones and lacks some. The sample holds around 2.5 million clones, under 95% seen once. Material for sequencing was naive CD4+ T cells from PBMCs. The source of these receptors is a man younger than 35 in good health. Some clones in this sample may be carry-over from other donors' samples. Each CDR3 is given with its conserved first and last residue. Fields, in order: J gene, D gene, V gene, clone size, CDR3 DNA, CDR3 protein. A D gene is named only where the DNA matches it firmly. The size field is filled for only some rows; it gives once, few, many or a size class.

J: TRBJ1-3; D: -; V: TRBV11-2; size: -; DNA: TGTGCCAGCAGCTTAGTCCCAGGGGCGGACACCATATATTTT; CDR3: CASSLVPGADTIYF
J: TRBJ1-2; D: -; V: TRBV4-3; size: -; DNA: TGCGCCAGCAGCCGAGGGACACCTGCTTTAAACTATGGCTACACCTTC; CDR3: CASSRGTPALNYGYTF
J: TRBJ1-1; D: -; V: TRBV29-1; size: -; DNA: TGCAGCGCTCCGACGCCTATGAACACTGAAGCTTTCTTT; CDR3: CSAPTPMNTEAFF
J: TRBJ2-7; D: -; V: TRBV27; size: -; DNA: TGTGCCAGCAGTTCTGGACCCCTGCAGTACTTC; CDR3: CASSSGPLQYF
J: TRBJ1-2; D: -; V: TRBV5-6; size: -; DNA: TGTGCCAGCAGCTTGGTCGGGAGCGACTATGGCTACACCTTC; CDR3: CASSLVGSDYGYTF
J: TRBJ2-1; D: TRBD2; V: TRBV6-4; size: -; DNA: TGTGCCAGCAGTGGATCGGACGGGAGGGCCACGAATGAGCAGTTCTTC; CDR3: CASSGSDGRATNEQFF
J: TRBJ2-1; D: -; V: TRBV18; size: -; DNA: TGTGCCAGCTCACCGCGGCAGCCTGAGCAGTTCTTC; CDR3: CASSPRQPEQFF
J: TRBJ2-7; D: -; V: TRBV2; size: -; DNA: TGTGCCAGCAGGCGGGACGGAACCTACGAGCAGTACTTC; CDR3: CASRRDGTYEQYF
J: TRBJ2-1; D: -; V: TRBV19; size: -; DNA: TGTGCCAGTAGGACAGGAAGCTACAATGAGCAGTTCTTC; CDR3: CASRTGSYNEQFF
J: TRBJ2-7; D: TRBD1; V: TRBV7-9; size: -; DNA: TGTGCCAGCAGCTATGGACAGGGGCCCTACGAGCAGTACTTC; CDR3: CASSYGQGPYEQYF
J: TRBJ2-6; D: TRBD1; V: TRBV7-9; size: -; DNA: TGTGCCAGCAGCCAGGACAGGGGGCATATCTCTGGGGCCAACGTCCTGACTTTC; CDR3: CASSQDRGHISGANVLTF
J: TRBJ1-1; D: TRBD1; V: TRBV5-6; size: once; DNA: TGTGCCAGCAGCTTGGTTTGGGACAGGGGGTTGAACATGAACACTGAAGCTTTCTTT; CDR3: CASSLVWDRGLNMNTEAFF
J: TRBJ1-1; D: -; V: TRBV10-3; size: few; DNA: TGTGCCATCAGTGAGTACTTCCTTCAAAGACAAGCTTTCTTT; CDR3: CAISEYFLQRQAFF
J: TRBJ2-1; D: TRBD2; V: TRBV19; size: -; DNA: TGTGCCAGTAGGGGGGAGGGACTAGCGGAATGGAGCTCCTACAATGAGCAGTTCTTC; CDR3: CASRGEGLAEWSSYNEQFF
J: TRBJ1-6; D: -; V: TRBV28; size: -; DNA: TGTGCCAACGCCCCTAGGGGTTACGGGAATTCACCCCTCCACTTT; CDR3: CANAPRGYGNSPLHF
J: TRBJ1-1; D: -; V: TRBV6-5; size: -; DNA: TGTGCCAGCAGTTATGGAACAGGGAGAAACACTGAAGCTTTCTTT; CDR3: CASSYGTGRNTEAFF
J: TRBJ1-6; D: TRBD1; V: TRBV5-1; size: -; DNA: TGCGCCAGCAGCACAGGACAGGGGTTGAAATCACCCCTCCACTTT; CDR3: CASSTGQGLKSPLHF
J: TRBJ2-5; D: TRBD1; V: TRBV5-1; size: -; DNA: TGCGCCAGCAGCCTGGGACAGGGGGCGCGAGAGACCCAGTACTTC; CDR3: CASSLGQGARETQYF
J: TRBJ1-1; D: TRBD1; V: TRBV7-9; size: -; DNA: TGTGCCAGCAGATGGGACAGGGAGAATTCGAACACTGAAGCTTTCTTT; CDR3: CASRWDRENSNTEAFF
J: TRBJ2-1; D: -; V: TRBV7-9; size: -; DNA: TGTGCCAGCAGTCGTAGCGGAAACTCCTACAATGAGCAGTTCTTC; CDR3: CASSRSGNSYNEQFF
J: TRBJ2-7; D: -; V: TRBV9; size: -; DNA: TGTGCCAGCAGCGTAGCCCCCGGGCCAGTCGCCTACGAGCAGTACTTC; CDR3: CASSVAPGPVAYEQYF
J: TRBJ2-2; D: TRBD1; V: TRBV7-9; size: -; DNA: TGTGCCAGCAGCTTTTTAGGGACAGCCGCAACCGGGGAGCTGTTTTTT; CDR3: CASSFLGTAATGELFF
J: TRBJ2-3; D: TRBD2; V: TRBV29-1; size: -; DNA: TGCAGCGTTGCACGACTAGCGAACACAGATACGCAGTATTTT; CDR3: CSVARLANTDTQYF
J: TRBJ2-1; D: TRBD2; V: TRBV18; size: few; DNA: TGTGCCAGCTCACCACGGTTTATTGCGGGGGGAATTACCTACAATGAGCAGTTCTTC; CDR3: CASSPRFIAGGITYNEQFF
J: TRBJ2-5; D: -; V: TRBV4-1; size: -; DNA: TGCGCCAGCAGCCATACTAGGGGGAGTGGGAAAGAGACCCAGTACTTC; CDR3: CASSHTRGSGKETQYF
J: TRBJ2-5; D: -; V: TRBV5-4; size: -; DNA: TGTGCCAGCAGCTTGCGTCAAGCTGGGATCCAAGAGACCCAGTACTTC; CDR3: CASSLRQAGIQETQYF
J: TRBJ2-7; D: -; V: TRBV5-1; size: -; DNA: TGCGCCAGCAGCGGACAGTTCTACGAGCAGTACTTC; CDR3: CASSGQFYEQYF
J: TRBJ1-1; D: -; V: TRBV9; size: -; DNA: TGTGCCAGCAGCGTATCCGGGTGGACTGAAGCTTTCTTT; CDR3: CASSVSGWTEAFF
J: TRBJ2-7; D: -; V: TRBV19; size: -; DNA: TGTGCCAGTAGTATGTCCGGGACGGGAGCCTACGAGCAGTACTTC; CDR3: CASSMSGTGAYEQYF
J: TRBJ1-4; D: -; V: TRBV6-1; size: -; DNA: TGTGCCAGCAGTGGGCTCTCAGGGTCCAATGAAAAACTGTTTTTT; CDR3: CASSGLSGSNEKLFF
J: TRBJ2-5; D: TRBD2; V: TRBV7-9; size: -; DNA: TGTGCCAGCAGCCAGGAGGGGAGGGTCCAAGAGACCCAGTACTTC; CDR3: CASSQEGRVQETQYF
J: TRBJ2-1; D: TRBD1; V: TRBV27; size: -; DNA: TGTGCCAGCCGAGACAGGGGGATCAATGAGCAGTTCTTC; CDR3: CASRDRGINEQFF
J: TRBJ1-2; D: -; V: TRBV10-3; size: -; DNA: TGTGCCATCACCGGACAGACTCCGAACTATGGCTACACCTTC; CDR3: CAITGQTPNYGYTF
J: TRBJ2-3; D: -; V: TRBV2; size: once; DNA: TGTGCCAGCAGTGAATTGCGGGTGTCAGATACGCAGTATTTT; CDR3: CASSELRVSDTQYF
J: TRBJ2-1; D: -; V: TRBV6-5; size: -; DNA: TGTGCCAGCAGTCGCGGCCGAGACCACAATGAGCAGTTCTTC; CDR3: CASSRGRDHNEQFF
J: TRBJ2-7; D: TRBD1; V: TRBV27; size: -; DNA: TGTGCCAGCAGTTACAGGGGCTCCTACGAGCAGTACTTC; CDR3: CASSYRGSYEQYF
J: TRBJ2-1; D: -; V: TRBV6-4; size: -; DNA: TGTGCCAGCAGTGTTTCGCCTTTATTAGACGGGCGGCGGTACAATGAGCAGTTCTTC; CDR3: CASSVSPLLDGRRYNEQFF
J: TRBJ2-5; D: TRBD1; V: TRBV5-1; size: -; DNA: TGCGCCAGCAGCAGGGACAGGGGGCGTGGGGAGACCCAGTACTTC; CDR3: CASSRDRGRGETQYF
J: TRBJ2-1; D: -; V: TRBV5-1; size: once; DNA: TGCGCCAGCAGCTTGGTCGTGGGTGGAGGGATTAACTACAATGAGCAGTTCTTC; CDR3: CASSLVVGGGINYNEQFF
J: TRBJ1-3; D: TRBD1; V: TRBV7-9; size: -; DNA: TGTGCCAGCAGCTTAGATGACAGGGCAGCCACCATATATTTT; CDR3: CASSLDDRAATIYF
J: TRBJ2-2; D: -; V: TRBV9; size: -; DNA: TGTGCCAGCAGTTCCCCGTGGGCGAACACCGGGGAGCTGTTTTTT; CDR3: CASSSPWANTGELFF
J: TRBJ1-4; D: -; V: TRBV6-6; size: -; DNA: TGTGCCAGCAGTACCCCAATACGAGAAAAACTGTTTTTT; CDR3: CASSTPIREKLFF
J: TRBJ2-5; D: TRBD2; V: TRBV4-2; size: -; DNA: TGTGCCAGCAGCCCCTTTCTACTAGCGGGCCAAGAGACCCAGTACTTC; CDR3: CASSPFLLAGQETQYF
J: TRBJ2-7; D: -; V: TRBV7-2; size: -; DNA: TGTGCCAGCAGCGCGCCCCCAAGTTACGAGCAGTACTTC; CDR3: CASSAPPSYEQYF
J: TRBJ1-4; D: -; V: TRBV6-5; size: -; DNA: TGTGCCAGCAGTTACTCTCCGCATTTCAATGAAAAACTGTTTTTT; CDR3: CASSYSPHFNEKLFF
J: TRBJ1-2; D: TRBD1; V: TRBV27; size: -; DNA: TGTGCCAGCAGTTACGGACAGGGGGATGGCTACACCTTC; CDR3: CASSYGQGDGYTF
J: TRBJ1-5; D: TRBD1; V: TRBV6-5; size: -; DNA: TGTGCCAGCAGTTCGACAGGGTTTAGCAATCAGCCCCAGCATTTT; CDR3: CASSSTGFSNQPQHF
J: TRBJ2-3; D: -; V: TRBV5-4; size: once; DNA: TGTGCCAGCAGCGTCAAGACTAGCACAGATACGCAGTATTTT; CDR3: CASSVKTSTDTQYF
J: TRBJ2-7; D: -; V: TRBV28; size: -; DNA: TGTGCCAGCAGTTTGTCTCTACAGTCCTACGAGCAGTACTTC; CDR3: CASSLSLQSYEQYF